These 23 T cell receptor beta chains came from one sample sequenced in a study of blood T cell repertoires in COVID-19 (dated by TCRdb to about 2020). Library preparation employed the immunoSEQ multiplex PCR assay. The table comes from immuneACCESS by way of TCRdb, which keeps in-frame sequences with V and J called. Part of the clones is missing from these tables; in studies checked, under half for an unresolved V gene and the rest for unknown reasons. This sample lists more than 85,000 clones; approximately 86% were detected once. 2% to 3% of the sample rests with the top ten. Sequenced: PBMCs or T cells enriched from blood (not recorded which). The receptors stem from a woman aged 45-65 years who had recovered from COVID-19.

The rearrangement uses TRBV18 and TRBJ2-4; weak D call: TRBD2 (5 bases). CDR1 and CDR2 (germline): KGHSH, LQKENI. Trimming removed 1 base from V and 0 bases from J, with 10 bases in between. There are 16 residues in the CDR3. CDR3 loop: CASSPQASRAKNIQYF. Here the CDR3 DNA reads TGTGCCAGCTCACCACAGGCTAGCCGAGCCAAAAACATTCAGTACTTC.

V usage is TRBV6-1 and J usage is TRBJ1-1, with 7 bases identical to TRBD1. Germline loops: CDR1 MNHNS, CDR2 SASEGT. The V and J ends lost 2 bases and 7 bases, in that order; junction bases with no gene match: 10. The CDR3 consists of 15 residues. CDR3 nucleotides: TGTGCCAGCAGTGAACAGGGGGTATTATTTGGTGAAGCTTTCTTT. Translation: CASSEQGVLFGEAFF.

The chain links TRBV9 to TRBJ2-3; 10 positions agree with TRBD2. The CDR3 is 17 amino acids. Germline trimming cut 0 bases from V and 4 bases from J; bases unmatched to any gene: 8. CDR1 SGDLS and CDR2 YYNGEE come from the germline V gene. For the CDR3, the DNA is TGTGCCAGCAGCGTAGCCCTTTCTAGCGGGAGCCCAGATACGCAGTATTTT. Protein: CASSVALSSGSPDTQYF.

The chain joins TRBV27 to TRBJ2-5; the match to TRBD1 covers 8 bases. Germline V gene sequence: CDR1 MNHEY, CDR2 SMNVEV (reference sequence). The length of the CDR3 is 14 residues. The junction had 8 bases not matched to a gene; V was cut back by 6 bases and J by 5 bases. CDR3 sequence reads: CASSLQGARETQYF. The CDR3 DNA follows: TGTGCCAGCAGCTTGCAGGGGGCCCGGGAGACCCAGTACTTC.

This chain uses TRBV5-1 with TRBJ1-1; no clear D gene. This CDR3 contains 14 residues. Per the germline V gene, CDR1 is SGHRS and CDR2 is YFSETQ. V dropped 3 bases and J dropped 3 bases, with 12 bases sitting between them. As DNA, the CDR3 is TGCGCCAGCAGCTCTGGCCCCCAAGACACTGAAGCTTTCTTT. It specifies CASSSGPQDTEAFF.

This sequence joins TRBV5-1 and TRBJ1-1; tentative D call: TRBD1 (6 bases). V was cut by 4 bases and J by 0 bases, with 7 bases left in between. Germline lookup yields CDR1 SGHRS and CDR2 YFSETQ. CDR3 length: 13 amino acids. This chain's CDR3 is CASSPGVNTEAFF. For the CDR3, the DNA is TGCGCCAGCAGCCCAGGGGTGAACACTGAAGCTTTCTTT. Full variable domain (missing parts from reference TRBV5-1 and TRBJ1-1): KAGVTQTPRYLIKTRGQQVTLSCSPISGHRSVSWYQQTPGQGLQFLFEYFSETQRNKGNFPGRFSGRQFSNSRSEMNVSTLELGDSALYLCASSPGVNTEAFFGQGTRLTVV.

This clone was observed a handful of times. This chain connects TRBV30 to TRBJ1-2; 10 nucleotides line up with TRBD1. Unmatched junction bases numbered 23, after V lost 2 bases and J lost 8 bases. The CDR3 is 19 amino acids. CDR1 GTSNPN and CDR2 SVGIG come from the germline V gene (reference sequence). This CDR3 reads CAWSRPTGTGVLPTTGYTF. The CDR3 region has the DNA TGTGCCTGGAGTCGTCCGACCGGGACAGGGGTTCTGCCAACGACCGGCTACACCTTC. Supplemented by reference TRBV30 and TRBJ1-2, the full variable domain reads SQTIHQWPATLVQPVGSPLSLECTVEGTSNPNLYWYRQAAGRGLQLLFYSVGIGQISSEVPQNLSASRPQDRQFILSSKKLLLSDSGFYLCAWSRPTGTGVLPTTGYTFGSGTRLTVV.

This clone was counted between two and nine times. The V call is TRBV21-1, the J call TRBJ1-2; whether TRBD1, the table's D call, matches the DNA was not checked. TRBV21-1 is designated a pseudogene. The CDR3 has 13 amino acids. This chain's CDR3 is CASTWTAIYGYTF. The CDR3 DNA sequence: TGTGCCAGCACCTGGACAGCGATCTATGGCTACACCTTC.

The CDR3 here is CASSLEAWVNGEQFF. The CDR3 DNA reads TGTGCCAGCAGTCTAGAGGCCTGGGTTAACGGTGAGCAGTTCTTC. The V call is TRBV7-6, the J call TRBJ2-1; no clear D gene. This CDR3 region has 15 residues. V shed 6 bases and J shed 9 bases, with 21 bases lying between them. Germline CDR1 SGHVS, CDR2 FNYEAQ.

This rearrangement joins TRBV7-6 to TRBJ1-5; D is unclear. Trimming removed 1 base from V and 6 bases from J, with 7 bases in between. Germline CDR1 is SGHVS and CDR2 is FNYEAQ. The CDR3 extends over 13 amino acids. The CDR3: CASSLDAGQPQHF. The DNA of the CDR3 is TGTGCCAGCAGCTTAGATGCGGGTCAGCCCCAGCATTTT.

CDR3: CAISDGNRAGSGNQPQHF. CDR3 bases: TGTGCCATCAGTGATGGAAACAGGGCAGGGTCGGGCAATCAGCCCCAGCATTTT. The V gene is TRBV10-3, the J gene TRBJ1-5, with a possible D match to TRBD1 (6 bases). There are 18 residues in the CDR3. Germline values: CDR1 ENHRY, CDR2 SYGVKD. With 3 bases removed from V and 2 bases from J, the gap between germline ends came to 20 bases.

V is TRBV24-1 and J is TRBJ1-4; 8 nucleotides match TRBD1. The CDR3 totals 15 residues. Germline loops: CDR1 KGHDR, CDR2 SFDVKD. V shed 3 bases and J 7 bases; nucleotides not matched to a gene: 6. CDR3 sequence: CATSDAQGASEKLFF. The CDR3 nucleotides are TGTGCCACCAGTGATGCGCAGGGGGCTAGTGAAAAACTGTTTTTT.

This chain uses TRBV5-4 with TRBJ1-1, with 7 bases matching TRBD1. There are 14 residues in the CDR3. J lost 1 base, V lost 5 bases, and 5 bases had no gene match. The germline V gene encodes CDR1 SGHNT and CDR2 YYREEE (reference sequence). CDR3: CASRRTGENTEAFF. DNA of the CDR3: TGTGCCAGCAGGCGGACAGGCGAGAACACTGAAGCTTTCTTT.

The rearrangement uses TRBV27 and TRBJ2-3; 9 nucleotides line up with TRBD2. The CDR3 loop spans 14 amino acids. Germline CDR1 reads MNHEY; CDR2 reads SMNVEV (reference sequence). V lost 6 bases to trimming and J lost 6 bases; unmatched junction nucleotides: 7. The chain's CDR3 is CASSSGLAVDTQYF. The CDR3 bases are TGTGCCAGCAGCTCGGGACTAGCTGTGGATACGCAGTATTTT.

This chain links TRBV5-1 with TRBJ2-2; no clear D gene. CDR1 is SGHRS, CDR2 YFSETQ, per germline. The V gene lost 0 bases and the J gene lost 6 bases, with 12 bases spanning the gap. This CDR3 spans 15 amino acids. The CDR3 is CASSLAGWASGELFF. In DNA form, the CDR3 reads TGCGCCAGCAGCTTGGCAGGATGGGCGTCCGGGGAGCTGTTTTTT.

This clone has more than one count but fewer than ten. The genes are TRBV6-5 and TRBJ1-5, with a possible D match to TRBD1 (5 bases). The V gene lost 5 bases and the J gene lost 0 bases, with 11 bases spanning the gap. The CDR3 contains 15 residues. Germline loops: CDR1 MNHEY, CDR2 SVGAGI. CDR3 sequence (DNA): TGTGCCAGCAGTCAGGGATCGGGTAGCAATCAGCCCCAGCATTTT. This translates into CASSQGSGSNQPQHF.

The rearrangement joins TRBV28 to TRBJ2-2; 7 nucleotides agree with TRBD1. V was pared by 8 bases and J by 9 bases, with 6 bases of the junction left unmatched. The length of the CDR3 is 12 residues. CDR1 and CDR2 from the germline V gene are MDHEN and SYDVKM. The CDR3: CASAKGARELFF. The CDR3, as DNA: TGTGCCAGCGCAAAGGGGGCGCGGGAGCTGTTTTTT.

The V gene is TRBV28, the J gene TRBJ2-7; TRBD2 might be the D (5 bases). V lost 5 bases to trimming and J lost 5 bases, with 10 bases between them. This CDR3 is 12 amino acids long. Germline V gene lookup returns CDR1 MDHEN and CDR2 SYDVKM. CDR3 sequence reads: CASSAILDEQYF. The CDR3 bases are TGTGCCAGCAGTGCCATACTAGACGAGCAGTACTTC.

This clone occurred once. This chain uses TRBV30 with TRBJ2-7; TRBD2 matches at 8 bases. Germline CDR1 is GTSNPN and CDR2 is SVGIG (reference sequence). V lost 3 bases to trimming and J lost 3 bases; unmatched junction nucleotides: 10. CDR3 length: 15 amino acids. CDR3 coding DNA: TGTGCCTGGAGGAGACCGGGACTAGGCAGCTACGAGCAGTACTTC. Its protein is CAWRRPGLGSYEQYF.

The CDR3 nucleotides are TGTGCCAGCAGCAAACTGGCTCATATGAGAGGGGAAGCTTTCTTT. It specifies CASSKLAHMRGEAFF. The V and J genes are TRBV13 and TRBJ1-1, with no clear D. Trimming stripped 5 bases from V and 8 bases from J, with 21 bases between. Germline V gene lookup returns CDR1 PRHDT and CDR2 FYEKMQ (reference sequence). This CDR3 has 15 residues.

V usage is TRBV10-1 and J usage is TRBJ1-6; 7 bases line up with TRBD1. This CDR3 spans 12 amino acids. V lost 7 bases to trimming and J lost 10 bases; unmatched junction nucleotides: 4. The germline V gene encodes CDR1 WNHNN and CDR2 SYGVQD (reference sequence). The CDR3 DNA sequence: TGCGCCAGCATCTACAGGGGCTCACCCCTCCACTTT. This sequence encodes CASIYRGSPLHF.

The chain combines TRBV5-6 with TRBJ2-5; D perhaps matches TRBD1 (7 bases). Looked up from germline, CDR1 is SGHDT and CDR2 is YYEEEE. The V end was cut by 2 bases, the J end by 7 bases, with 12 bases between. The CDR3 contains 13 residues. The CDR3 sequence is CASSFDREATQYF. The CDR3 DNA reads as TGTGCCAGCAGCTTCGACAGGGAGGCGACCCAGTACTTC. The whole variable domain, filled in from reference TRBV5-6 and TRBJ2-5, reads DAGVTQSPTHLIKTRGQQVTLRCSPKSGHDTVSWYQQALGQGPQFIFQYYEEEERQRGNFPDRFSGHQFPNYSSELNVNALLLGDSALYLCASSFDREATQYFGPGTRLLVL.

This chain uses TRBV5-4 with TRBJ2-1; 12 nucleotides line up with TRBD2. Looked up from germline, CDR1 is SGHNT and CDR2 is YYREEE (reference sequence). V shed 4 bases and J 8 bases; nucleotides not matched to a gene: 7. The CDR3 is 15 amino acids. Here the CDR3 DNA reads TGTGCCAGCAGCCCGACTAGCGGGAGATCCCATGAGCAGTTCTTC. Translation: CASSPTSGRSHEQFF.